The 10 T cell receptor beta chains given below trace back to one sample, sequenced in a study of OX40 agonist ivuxolimab in advanced cancers. Here immunoSEQ multiplex PCR was the method, and the copy in TCRdb shows in-frame clones only, minus some. The sample includes about 79,000 clones, about 92% of them seen just once. The sample consisted of CD4+ or CD8+ T cells sorted from blood, taken in a trial of the OX40 agonist ivuxolimab. The receptors stem from an adult with an advanced solid tumor such as melanoma, head and neck, liver or kidney cancer.

The genes are TRBV6-5 and TRBJ1-1, with TRBD1 matching 8 bases. This CDR3 has 13 residues. Germline V gene lookup returns CDR1 MNHEY and CDR2 SVGAGI. Trimming took 5 bases from V and 3 from J; bases not matched to a gene: 2. CDR3 DNA sequence: TGTGCCAGCAGTCAGGGGGCTCACACTGAAGCTTTCTTT. This encodes CASSQGAHTEAFF.

The rearrangement joins TRBV5-6 to TRBJ1-2, with unresolved D. V was cut by 7 bases and J by 8 bases, with 12 bases left in between. There are 11 residues in the CDR3. Germline CDR1 reads SGHDT; CDR2 reads YYEEEE. The CDR3 spells CASEGRRGYTF. The CDR3 region has the DNA TGTGCCAGCGAGGGTAGGAGAGGCTACACCTTC.

The chain is built from TRBV6-5 and TRBJ1-1; D is ambiguous. CDR1 is MNHEY and CDR2 is SVGAGI in the germline V gene. Deletions cut 5 bases from V and 5 bases from J, with 12 bases between. The CDR3 has 13 amino acids. CDR3 DNA: TGTGCCAGCAGTCCGGGTAAATGGACTGAAGCTTTCTTT. As protein: CASSPGKWTEAFF.

V and J are TRBV27 and TRBJ2-3; TRBD2 aligns across 8 bases. J was trimmed by 3 bases and V by 5 bases; bases with no gene match: 7. There are 15 residues in the CDR3. Germline V CDR1 and CDR2: MNHEY, SMNVEV (reference sequence). This CDR3 reads CASSPRGLVTDTQYF. DNA of the CDR3: TGTGCCAGCAGTCCCAGGGGACTAGTAACAGATACGCAGTATTTT.

This chain uses TRBV2 with TRBJ2-2; a possible D gene is TRBD1 (6 bases). V gave up 6 bases and J gave up 4 bases, with 15 bases separating them. The CDR3 sequence is 15 residues long. Germline V gives CDR1 SNHLY, CDR2 FYNNEI. In DNA, the CDR3 is TGTGCCAGCAGGTTAGACAGGATGGGCACCGGGGAGCTGTTTTTT. As protein: CASRLDRMGTGELFF.

The chain joins TRBV6-5 to TRBJ2-7, with a possible D match to TRBD2 (7 bases). V was trimmed by 3 bases and J by 2 bases, leaving 11 bases between them. The germline V gene encodes CDR1 MNHEY and CDR2 SVGAGI. CDR3 length equals 14 residues. This chain's CDR3 is CASSYGGAPYEQYF. CDR3 in DNA: TGTGCCAGCAGTTATGGGGGGGCCCCCTACGAGCAGTACTTC.

The J gene is TRBJ2-7, the V gene TRBV5-1; TRBD2 aligns across 7 bases. The CDR3 runs 15 residues. J gave up 4 bases and V 0 bases, and 7 bases lay outside the gene matches. The germline V gene encodes CDR1 SGHRS and CDR2 YFSETQ. The CDR3 loop reads CASSLAPGEGYEQYV. CDR3 DNA sequence: TGCGCCAGCAGCTTGGCCCCGGGGGAGGGATACGAGCAGTACGTC.

The V gene is TRBV6-4, the J gene TRBJ2-2; D not certain. This CDR3 region has 14 residues. V lost 2 bases to trimming and J lost 10 bases, with 14 bases between them. Germline-derived CDR1 and CDR2 are MRHNA and SNTAGT. As DNA, the CDR3 is TGTGCCAGCAGTGACACCCCGATGGCTAAGGAGCTGTTTTTT. It encodes CASSDTPMAKELFF.

This sequence joins TRBV28 and TRBJ2-2; D ambiguous. The CDR3 is made up of 12 amino acids. V was cut by 6 bases and J by 9 bases, with 11 bases left in between. Per germline, CDR1 MDHEN and CDR2 SYDVKM. The CDR3 nucleotides read TGTGCCAGCAGAAGGGATTCGCGGGAGCTGTTTTTT. Translating gives CASRRDSRELFF.

This chain uses TRBV9 with TRBJ1-6; perhaps TRBD1 as D (5 bases). With 3 bases removed from V and 0 bases from J, the gap between germline ends came to 7 bases. CDR1 and CDR2 from the germline V gene are SGDLS and YYNGEE. The CDR3 is made up of 15 amino acids. CDR3 DNA sequence: TGTGCCAGCAGCGCCGGGACCTCCTATAATTCACCCCTCCACTTT. It translates to CASSAGTSYNSPLHF.